Shown below are 27 T cell receptor beta chains from a single sample sequenced in a study of blood T cell repertoires in COVID-19. This table comes from immunoSEQ multiplex PCR, and its TCRdb copy is limited to in-frame clones, with some not included. The sample includes about 230,000 clones, 70% to 90% of them seen just once. The sample consisted of PBMCs or T cells enriched from blood (not recorded which). These receptors came from a man aged 25-40 years who had recovered from COVID-19.

The rearrangement uses TRBV6-2 or TRBV6-3 and TRBJ2-1, with TRBD1 matching over 10 bases. Germline loops: CDR1 MNHEY, CDR2 SVGEGT. This CDR3 region has 20 residues. The ends lost 0 bases at V and 4 bases at J; junction bases unmatched: 15. CDR3 sequence (DNA): TGTGCCAGCAGTTACTCCTTACTCGGGACAGGGGCCCCGTCGTACAATGAGCAGTTCTTC. Translating gives CASSYSLLGTGAPSYNEQFF.

The chain joins TRBV18 to TRBJ2-7; D perhaps matches TRBD1 (6 bases). This CDR3 is 14 amino acids long. With 4 bases removed from V and 6 bases from J, the gap between germline ends came to 16 bases. CDR1 and CDR2 from the germline V gene are KGHSH and LQKENI. The CDR3 DNA sequence: TGTGCCAGCTCACGGGGGACAAACCATGGCGAGCAGTACTTC. The encoded protein is CASSRGTNHGEQYF.

The CDR3 DNA follows: TGTGCCAGCAGCTTAGGGGCGGGGCGATACTTC. It encodes CASSLGAGRYF. The chain joins TRBV11-2 to TRBJ2-5; D might be TRBD2 (6 bases). This CDR3 has 11 residues. CDR1 is SGHAT, CDR2 FQNNGV, per germline. V shed 1 base and J shed 14 bases, with 11 bases lying between them.

V is TRBV15 and J is TRBJ2-7, with 8 bases that match TRBD1. Germline CDR1 is LNHNV and CDR2 is YYDKDF (reference sequence). V lost 0 bases and J lost 1; bases outside the gene matches: 8. This CDR3 is 17 amino acids long. The CDR3: CATSRETGAIGSYEQYF. CDR3 coding DNA: TGTGCCACCAGCAGAGAGACAGGGGCCATCGGGTCCTACGAGCAGTACTTC.

The rearrangement links TRBV30 to TRBJ2-3; 7 bases fit TRBD2. With V trimmed by 4 bases and J by 2 bases, 9 bases remained unmatched. CDR1 is GTSNPN and CDR2 is SVGIG in the germline V gene (reference sequence). The CDR3 has 15 residues. CDR3: CAWITKSGATDTQYF. In DNA form, the CDR3 reads TGTGCCTGGATAACGAAGAGCGGGGCCACAGATACGCAGTATTTT.

The rearrangement links TRBV3-1 (or the pseudogene TRBV3-2) to TRBJ2-7; 10 nucleotides match TRBD2. The CDR3 sequence is 14 residues long. The V segment lost 2 bases and the J segment 2 bases; nucleotides outside the gene matches: 0. From germline, CDR1 is LGHDT and CDR2 YNNKEL (reference sequence). CDR3 bases: TGTGCCAGCAGCCAACTAGCGGGGGCCTACGAGCAGTACTTC. Protein: CASSQLAGAYEQYF.

This chain uses TRBV9 with TRBJ2-1; 10 positions match TRBD2. The length of the CDR3 is 15 residues. Trimming took 3 bases from V and 4 from J; bases not matched to a gene: 4. Looked up from germline, CDR1 is SGDLS and CDR2 is YYNGEE. The CDR3 nucleotides read TGTGCCAGCAGCGCCTCTAGCGGGAGTTACAATGAGCAGTTCTTC. This codes for CASSASSGSYNEQFF.

V gene TRBV3-1 (or the pseudogene TRBV3-2) combines with J gene TRBJ2-7; 11 nucleotides match TRBD2. V lost 5 bases, J lost 7 bases, and 13 bases stayed unmatched. There are 16 residues in the CDR3. The V gene's germline CDR1 is LGHDT and CDR2 YNNKEL (reference sequence). In DNA, the CDR3 is TGTGCCAGCAGCTCTCAAGATAGCGGGAGGGGTCAAGAGCAGTACTTC. Encoded protein: CASSSQDSGRGQEQYF.

This chain connects TRBV9 to TRBJ2-1; possible D gene TRBD1, 6 bases. The V gene lost 0 bases and the J gene lost 6 bases, with 10 bases spanning the gap. CDR3 length equals 14 residues. Germline CDR1 is SGDLS and CDR2 is YYNGEE. CDR3 nucleotide sequence: TGTGCCAGCAGCGTAGATGCAGGGGCCAATGAGCAGTTCTTC. Protein sequence: CASSVDAGANEQFF.

The chain carries TRBV7-9 and TRBJ1-3; tentatively, D is TRBD1 (6 bases). Between the trimmed V and J ends, which lost 1 base and 7 bases, there was a span of 11 bases. Looked up from germline, CDR1 is SEHNR and CDR2 is FQNEAQ (reference sequence). CDR3 length equals 14 residues. Here the CDR3 reads CASSLEGGENTIYF. For the CDR3, the DNA is TGTGCCAGCAGCTTAGAAGGGGGGGAGAACACCATATATTTT.

The chain has TRBV5-1 and TRBJ1-4; D might be TRBD1 (5 bases). The CDR3 contains 15 residues. With 4 bases removed from V and 7 bases from J, the gap between germline ends came to 17 bases. The germline gives CDR1 SGHRS, CDR2 YFSETQ. The CDR3 bases are TGCGCCAGCAGCGGGGCCCGTGAAAAAGGTGAAAAACTGTTTTTT. It yields the protein CASSGAREKGEKLFF.

The V and J genes are TRBV7-9 and TRBJ1-1; 7 nucleotides align to TRBD1. With 5 bases clipped from V and 3 bases from J, the junction kept 9 bases outside the gene matches. Germline values: CDR1 SEHNR, CDR2 FQNEAQ (reference sequence). The CDR3 consists of 15 residues. DNA for the CDR3: TGTGCCAGCAGCCCAAGAAGGGGGCGAGACACTGAAGCTTTCTTT. This gives the protein CASSPRRGRDTEAFF.

The J gene is TRBJ2-1, the V gene TRBV24-1; possibly TRBD1 for D (5 bases). Germline V lookup: CDR1 KGHDR, CDR2 SFDVKD. Trimming pared 4 bases from V and 5 bases from J, leaving 17 bases between. The CDR3 is 16 residues long. CDR3 DNA sequence: TGTGCCACCAGTGACCCAGGGCCCGCCACGAACAATGAGCAGTTCTTC. Translation gives CATSDPGPATNNEQFF.

This clone was seen only once. The CDR3 reads CAWDRGSGANVLTF. In nucleotides, the CDR3 is TGTGCCTGGGACAGGGGATCTGGGGCCAACGTCCTGACTTTC. This chain uses TRBV30 with TRBJ2-6, with 8 bases lining up with TRBD1. With V trimmed by 5 bases and J by 1 base, 1 base remained unmatched. CDR1 and CDR2 (germline): GTSNPN, SVGIG (reference sequence). The CDR3 has 14 amino acids. Looking up the rest from reference TRBV30 and TRBJ2-6 gives the full variable domain: SQTIHQWPATLVQPVGSPLSLECTVEGTSNPNLYWYRQAAGRGLQLLFYSVGIGQISSEVPQNLSASRPQDRQFILSSKKLLLSDSGFYLCAWDRGSGANVLTFGAGSRLTVL.

The genes are TRBV7-2 and TRBJ2-3; perhaps TRBD2 as D (7 bases). This CDR3 has 16 residues. Germline CDR1 is SGHTA and CDR2 is FQGNSA. Trimming stripped 5 bases from V and 2 bases from J, with 17 bases between. DNA of the CDR3: TGTGCCAGCAGCACCTTCCGGGGGGCCATCACAGATACGCAGTATTTT. Protein product: CASSTFRGAITDTQYF.

This chain uses TRBV11-2 with TRBJ1-2; no reliable D call. The CDR3 spans 14 residues. The germline gives CDR1 SGHAT, CDR2 FQNNGV. The germline V and J ends were trimmed by 6 bases and 4 bases, with 15 bases remaining between them. Here the CDR3 DNA reads TGTGCCAGCAGTCCCTCCACTACTCTCTATGGCTACACCTTC. Protein product: CASSPSTTLYGYTF. The variable domain in full, with the rest retrieved from reference TRBV11-2 and TRBJ1-2, is EAGVAQSPRYKIIEKRQSVAFWCNPISGHATLYWYQQILGQGPKLLIQFQNNGVVDDSQLPKDRFSAERLKGVDSTLKIQPAKLEDSAVYLCASSPSTTLYGYTFGSGTRLTVV.

The chain is built from TRBV29-1 and TRBJ1-1; the match to TRBD1 covers 7 bases. The CDR3 covers 11 residues. The germline V gene encodes CDR1 SQVTM and CDR2 ANQGSEA. V was clipped by 6 bases and J by 5 bases; unmatched bases: 3. This chain's CDR3 is CSVTGVTEAFF. The CDR3 bases are TGCAGCGTCACAGGGGTAACTGAAGCTTTCTTT.

In its sample, this clone was seen once. V and J are TRBV24-1 and TRBJ1-2; D call uncertain. Germline lookup yields CDR1 KGHDR and CDR2 SFDVKD. CDR3 length equals 12 residues. Trimming shortened V by 4 bases and J by 5 bases, and 7 bases separated the two germline ends. The CDR3 sequence is CATSDDGYGYTF. CDR3 coding DNA: TGTGCCACCAGTGACGACGGGTATGGCTACACCTTC.

J is TRBJ1-2 and V is TRBV29-1, with a possible D match to TRBD1 (6 bases). The V gene lost 1 base and the J gene lost 8 bases, with 14 bases spanning the gap. The CDR3 covers 13 residues. Per germline, CDR1 SQVTM and CDR2 ANQGSEA. The CDR3 spells CSVEVRQGLGYTF. The CDR3 DNA reads TGCAGCGTTGAAGTCCGGCAGGGGCTCGGCTACACCTTC.

J is TRBJ1-2 and V is TRBV5-4; 9 bases align to TRBD1. V was pared by 4 bases and J by 2 bases, with 12 bases of the junction left unmatched. The CDR3 loop spans 17 amino acids. Germline loops: CDR1 SGHNT, CDR2 YYREEE (reference sequence). In nucleotides, the CDR3 is TGTGCCAGCAGCGGAACAACAGGGGGCGGTGTAAACTATGGCTACACCTTC. Protein: CASSGTTGGGVNYGYTF.

The chain has TRBV28 and TRBJ2-7; 8 bases map to TRBD1. The length of the CDR3 is 12 residues. J gave up 3 bases and V 8 bases, and 3 bases lay outside the gene matches. Germline CDR1 MDHEN, CDR2 SYDVKM. Here the CDR3 reads CASGTGVYEQYF. DNA for the CDR3: TGTGCCAGCGGGACAGGAGTCTACGAGCAGTACTTC.

The rearrangement joins TRBV19 to TRBJ1-5, with D possibly matching TRBD1 (5 bases). The CDR3 sequence is 16 residues long. The germline V gene encodes CDR1 LNHDA and CDR2 SQIVND (reference sequence). V was trimmed by 5 bases and J by 0 bases, leaving 14 bases between them. The CDR3 DNA reads TGTGCCAGTAGTTCGAGAGACAGAGGTAGCAATCAGCCCCAGCATTTT. Its translation: CASSSRDRGSNQPQHF.

A few counts support this clone. The chain links TRBV2 to TRBJ2-2; tentative D call: TRBD2 (5 bases). The CDR3 length is 14 residues. With 6 bases removed from V and 7 bases from J, the gap between germline ends came to 15 bases. Germline CDR1 is SNHLY and CDR2 is FYNNEI. CDR3: CASRGVSDLGELFF. CDR3 sequence (DNA): TGTGCCAGCAGGGGAGTATCTGACCTCGGGGAGCTGTTTTTT.

This clone has a handful of counts. V usage is TRBV3-1 (or the pseudogene TRBV3-2) and J usage is TRBJ2-7; a weak D match, TRBD1 (6 bases). Germline assignment: CDR1 LGHDT and CDR2 YNNKEL (reference sequence). CDR3 length: 12 residues. With 4 bases removed from V and 6 bases from J, the gap between germline ends came to 10 bases. The CDR3 reads CASSPGVGEQYF. Written as DNA, the CDR3 is TGTGCCAGCAGCCCAGGGGTCGGCGAGCAGTACTTC.

This rearrangement joins TRBV7-9 to TRBJ2-7; TRBD2 agrees at 8 bases. The CDR3 is made up of 15 amino acids. The ends lost 10 bases at V and 0 bases at J; junction bases unmatched: 11. The germline V gene encodes CDR1 SEHNR and CDR2 FQNEAQ (reference sequence). Here the CDR3 reads CATSLAGGYSYEQYF. Written as DNA, the CDR3 is TGTGCCACATCTCTGGCGGGAGGATACTCCTACGAGCAGTACTTC.

On this clone: Other DNA sequences from this sample encode an identical CDR3 as well. The chain employs TRBV3-1 (or the pseudogene TRBV3-2) and TRBJ2-6; D ambiguous. The V gene's germline CDR1 is LGHDT and CDR2 YNNKEL (reference sequence). The CDR3 has 13 amino acids. Trimming took 5 bases from V and 4 from J, leaving 6 bases between them. As DNA, the CDR3 is TGTGCCAGCAGCTCCATCGGGGCCAACGTCCTGACTTTC. Residues: CASSSIGANVLTF.

The chain carries TRBV18 and TRBJ1-2; 7 nucleotides match TRBD1. Germline V gives CDR1 KGHSH, CDR2 LQKENI. The CDR3 has 14 amino acids. The J segment lost 4 bases and the V segment lost 3 bases, leaving 5 bases of the junction unmatched. The CDR3 DNA reads TGTGCCAGCTCACCCGAGACAGGGAGCTATGGCTACACCTTC. Translating gives CASSPETGSYGYTF.